The present entry profiles one T cell receptor (beta chain) with its context. In the authors' methods: Researchers report that nucleated cell counts were estimated from reference gene primer amplification. Method: immunoSEQ multiplex PCR; TCRdb's copy keeps in-frame clones and lacks some. V and J calls plus clone size are reproduced from that table; the DNA served to infer D and trimming. The sample has around 250,000 clones; 84% are singletons. Germline V gene data show CDR1 as MDHEN and CDR2 as SYDVKM. V was cut by 4 bases and J by 0 bases, with 13 bases left in between. The length of the CDR3 is 16 residues. This specimen comes from a study of blood T cell repertoires in COVID-19.

The chain carries TRBV28 and TRBJ1-3; D gene uncertain. The sequence came from a woman in her thirties or forties who had recovered from COVID-19. Sequencing input: peripheral blood. The DNA for the CDR3 is TGTGCCAGCAGTTCCTTGACACCGAGCTCTGGAAACACCATATATTTT. Translation gives CASSSLTPSSGNTIYF. Based on the CDR3 plus reference TRBV28 and TRBJ1-3, the full variable domain is DVKVTQSSRYLVKRTGEKVFLECVQDMDHENMFWYRQDPGLGLRLIYFSYDVKMKEKGDIPEGYSVSREKKERFSLILESASTNQTSMYLCASSSLTPSSGNTIYFGEGSWLTVV.